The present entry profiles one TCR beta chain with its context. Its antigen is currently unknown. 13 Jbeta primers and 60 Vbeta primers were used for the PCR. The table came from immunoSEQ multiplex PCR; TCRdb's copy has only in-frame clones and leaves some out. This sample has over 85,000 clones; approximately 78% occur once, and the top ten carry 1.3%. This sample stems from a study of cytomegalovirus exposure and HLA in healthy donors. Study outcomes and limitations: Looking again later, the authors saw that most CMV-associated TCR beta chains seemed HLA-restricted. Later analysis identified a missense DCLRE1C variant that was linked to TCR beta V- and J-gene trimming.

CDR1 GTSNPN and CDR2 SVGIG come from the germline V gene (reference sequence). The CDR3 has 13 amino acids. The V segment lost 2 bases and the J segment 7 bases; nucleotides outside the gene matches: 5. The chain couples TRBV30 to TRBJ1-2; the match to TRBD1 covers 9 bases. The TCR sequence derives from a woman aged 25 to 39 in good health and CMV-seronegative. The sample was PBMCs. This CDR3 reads CAWSSTGGSGYTF. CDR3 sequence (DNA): TGTGCCTGGAGTAGTACAGGGGGCTCTGGCTACACCTTC.